This T cell receptor beta chain emerged from a study of sequential checkpoint blockade in melanoma. About this clone itself: Antigen specificity is unknown.

This table comes from immunoSEQ multiplex PCR, and its TCRdb copy is limited to in-frame clones, with some not included. The sample carries 9,900 or so clones, under 30% recorded once. Sample treatment: randomized to nivolumab then ipilimumab (arm A) or the reverse (arm B). DNA-damaging chemotherapy had not been given to any patient beforehand. Findings and caveats of the study: In arm A, pretreatment tumor clonality was associated with response.

The sequence derives from a human donor with melanoma. Source: tumor tissue (inferred from file names), taken from a patient given nivolumab and ipilimumab in sequence.

The CDR3 DNA reads as TGTGCCAGCATCTTCGGGGGGGCTTATGGAAACACCATATATTTT. It yields the protein CASIFGGAYGNTIYF. The rearrangement uses TRBV12-5 and TRBJ1-3; D may be TRBD1 (6 bases). CDR1 is LGHNT and CDR2 is FRNRAP in the germline V gene. The CDR3 length is 15 residues.